This is a list of T cell receptor beta chains from one sample in a study of blood T cell repertoires in COVID-19. Assay: immunoSEQ multiplex PCR; the TCRdb copy retains only in-frame clones and omits some. The sample contains 40,000 to 50,000 clones, around 87% of which appear only once. Sequences were obtained from peripheral blood. Every receptor here comes from a human donor in a cohort sampled during active COVID-19. The CDR3 runs from the conserved cysteine through the conserved F or W. The D gene is left open where the match is weak. The size of a clone is reported for some rows only, either as once, few or many, or as a class for expanded clones.

J gene: TRBJ1-2
clone size: .
V gene: TRBV11-2
D gene: .
CDR3 protein: CASSTQDSYGYTF
CDR3 DNA: TGTGCCAGCAGCACCCAGGACAGCTATGGCTACACCTTC

J gene: TRBJ1-4
clone size: once
V gene: TRBV19
D gene: .
CDR3 protein: CASSIVGLGNEKLFF
CDR3 DNA: TGTGCCAGTAGTATAGTTGGGCTGGGTAATGAAAAACTGTTTTTT

J gene: TRBJ1-2
clone size: .
V gene: TRBV7-9
D gene: TRBD1
CDR3 protein: CASSWDSYGYTF
CDR3 DNA: TGTGCCAGCAGCTGGGACAGCTATGGCTACACCTTC

J gene: TRBJ1-3
clone size: .
V gene: TRBV28
D gene: .
CDR3 protein: CASSPPRGGLGSGNTIYF
CDR3 DNA: TGTGCCAGCAGTCCTCCACGGGGGGGGCTGGGGTCTGGAAACACCATATATTTT

J gene: TRBJ2-7
clone size: .
V gene: TRBV6-8
D gene: TRBD1
CDR3 protein: CASSYSTGVRVGGYF
CDR3 DNA: TGTGCCAGCAGTTACTCGACAGGGGTAAGAGTAGGGGGGTACTTC

J gene: TRBJ2-7
clone size: .
V gene: TRBV4-1
D gene: TRBD2
CDR3 protein: CASSQFLAGDVFYEQYF
CDR3 DNA: TGCGCCAGCAGCCAATTCTTAGCGGGAGATGTTTTCTACGAGCAGTACTTC

J gene: TRBJ2-1
clone size: few
V gene: TRBV27
D gene: .
CDR3 protein: CASRAAFNEQFF
CDR3 DNA: TGTGCCAGCAGGGCGGCCTTCAATGAGCAGTTCTTC

J gene: TRBJ1-1
clone size: .
V gene: TRBV20-1
D gene: .
CDR3 protein: CSAKQAEAFF
CDR3 DNA: TGCAGTGCCAAACAGGCGGAAGCTTTCTTT

J gene: TRBJ2-7
clone size: .
V gene: TRBV5-1
D gene: .
CDR3 protein: CASSLEDKGVDEQYF
CDR3 DNA: TGCGCCAGCAGCTTGGAGGATAAAGGGGTGGACGAGCAGTACTTC

J gene: TRBJ2-5
clone size: .
V gene: TRBV19
D gene: TRBD2
CDR3 protein: CASSERGETQYF
CDR3 DNA: TGTGCCAGTTCGGAGCGGGGGGAGACCCAGTACTTC

J gene: TRBJ1-6
clone size: .
V gene: TRBV6-2/TRBV6-3
D gene: TRBD1
CDR3 protein: CASSYGQGASPLHF
CDR3 DNA: TGTGCCAGCAGTTACGGACAGGGGGCTTCACCCCTCCACTTT

J gene: TRBJ2-7
clone size: few
V gene: TRBV10-1
D gene: TRBD1
CDR3 protein: CASSESGTGVYEQYF
CDR3 DNA: TGCGCCAGCAGTGAGTCGGGGACAGGGGTTTACGAGCAGTACTTC

J gene: TRBJ2-5
clone size: .
V gene: TRBV7-9
D gene: .
CDR3 protein: CASSLELMETQYF
CDR3 DNA: TGTGCCAGCAGCTTAGAATTAATGGAGACCCAGTACTTC

J gene: TRBJ1-4
clone size: .
V gene: TRBV5-4
D gene: TRBD1
CDR3 protein: CASSNGQGRSNEKLFF
CDR3 DNA: TGTGCCAGCAGCAACGGACAGGGGCGATCTAATGAAAAACTGTTTTTT

J gene: TRBJ2-1
clone size: .
V gene: TRBV5-1
D gene: TRBD2
CDR3 protein: CASSPGTSGRAGEQFF
CDR3 DNA: TGCGCCAGCAGCCCCGGGACTAGCGGGAGAGCCGGTGAGCAGTTCTTC

J gene: TRBJ2-7
clone size: .
V gene: TRBV9
D gene: .
CDR3 protein: CASSVAASAYEQYF
CDR3 DNA: TGTGCCAGCAGCGTAGCTGCTAGTGCCTACGAGCAGTACTTC

J gene: TRBJ1-1
clone size: once
V gene: TRBV4-3
D gene: .
CDR3 protein: CASSQRTGGGTEAFF
CDR3 DNA: TGCGCCAGCAGCCAAAGGACGGGGGGCGGCACTGAAGCTTTCTTT

J gene: TRBJ2-5
clone size: .
V gene: TRBV2
D gene: TRBD2
CDR3 protein: CASSEVRGGRETQYF
CDR3 DNA: TGTGCCAGCAGTGAAGTGCGGGGGGGCCGGGAGACCCAGTACTTC

J gene: TRBJ2-7
clone size: .
V gene: TRBV6-5
D gene: TRBD2
CDR3 protein: CASSYTRLAGGEQYF
CDR3 DNA: TGTGCCAGCAGTTACACGAGACTAGCGGGAGGCGAGCAGTACTTC

J gene: TRBJ2-1
clone size: .
V gene: TRBV6-1
D gene: TRBD2
CDR3 protein: CASSEARAASGRNEQFF
CDR3 DNA: TGTGCCAGCAGTGAAGCACGTGCGGCTAGCGGGAGGAATGAGCAGTTCTTC

J gene: TRBJ2-2
clone size: once
V gene: TRBV29-1
D gene: TRBD1
CDR3 protein: CSAQTGTGFAAGELFF
CDR3 DNA: TGCAGCGCGCAAACTGGGACAGGGTTCGCGGCCGGGGAGCTGTTTTTT

J gene: TRBJ2-7
clone size: .
V gene: TRBV9
D gene: .
CDR3 protein: CASSVDHGKNYEQYF
CDR3 DNA: TGTGCCAGCAGCGTAGACCACGGGAAAAACTACGAGCAGTACTTC

J gene: TRBJ2-3
clone size: .
V gene: TRBV6-6
D gene: TRBD2
CDR3 protein: CASSSLTSDYTDTQYF
CDR3 DNA: TGTGCCAGCAGTTCGCTAACTAGCGACTACACAGATACGCAGTATTTT

J gene: TRBJ1-4
clone size: .
V gene: TRBV10-3
D gene: TRBD1
CDR3 protein: CAISDDRDRGLFF
CDR3 DNA: TGTGCCATCAGTGACGACCGGGACAGGGGACTGTTTTTT

J gene: TRBJ2-3
clone size: .
V gene: TRBV9
D gene: .
CDR3 protein: CASSVVAGSNTDTQYF
CDR3 DNA: TGTGCCAGCAGCGTAGTGGCAGGCAGCAACACAGATACGCAGTATTTT

J gene: TRBJ1-2
clone size: .
V gene: TRBV5-4
D gene: TRBD1
CDR3 protein: CASSLTGGGGYTF
CDR3 DNA: TGTGCCAGCAGCTTGACAGGGGGGGGAGGCTACACCTTC

J gene: TRBJ1-4
clone size: .
V gene: TRBV4-3
D gene: .
CDR3 protein: CASSQVNGANEKLFF
CDR3 DNA: TGCGCCAGCAGCCAAGTAAACGGTGCTAATGAAAAACTGTTTTTT

J gene: TRBJ2-7
clone size: few
V gene: TRBV19
D gene: TRBD1
CDR3 protein: CASRTGQGYEQYF
CDR3 DNA: TGTGCCAGCCGGACAGGGCAAGGGTACGAGCAGTACTTC

J gene: TRBJ2-5
clone size: .
V gene: TRBV11-2
D gene: TRBD1
CDR3 protein: CASSLVDRVDETQYF
CDR3 DNA: TGTGCCAGCAGCTTAGTTGACAGGGTTGATGAGACCCAGTACTTC

J gene: TRBJ1-1
clone size: .
V gene: TRBV12-3/TRBV12-4
D gene: .
CDR3 protein: CASSLMGDTEAFF
CDR3 DNA: TGTGCCAGCAGTTTGATGGGAGACACTGAAGCTTTCTTT

J gene: TRBJ1-1
clone size: .
V gene: TRBV9
D gene: .
CDR3 protein: CASSVGGTEAFF
CDR3 DNA: TGTGCCAGCAGCGTGGGGGGGACAGAAGCTTTCTTT

J gene: TRBJ1-4
clone size: .
V gene: TRBV7-6
D gene: .
CDR3 protein: CASSLGGGGNEKLFF
CDR3 DNA: TGTGCCAGCAGCCTTGGGGGAGGTGGGAACGAAAAACTGTTTTTT

J gene: TRBJ1-4
clone size: .
V gene: TRBV7-8
D gene: .
CDR3 protein: CASSLHSVNEKLFF
CDR3 DNA: TGTGCCAGCAGCTTACACAGTGTAAATGAAAAACTGTTTTTT

J gene: TRBJ2-1
clone size: .
V gene: TRBV5-1
D gene: .
CDR3 protein: CASSLVGTRGVNEQFF
CDR3 DNA: TGCGCCAGCAGCTTGGTCGGGACACGGGGAGTGAATGAGCAGTTCTTC

J gene: TRBJ2-3
clone size: .
V gene: TRBV3-1/TRBV3-2
D gene: TRBD2
CDR3 protein: CASSQGTGTSGTNTQYF
CDR3 DNA: TGTGCCAGCAGCCAAGGAACAGGGACTAGCGGGACGAATACGCAGTATTTT

J gene: TRBJ2-7
clone size: once
V gene: TRBV10-2
D gene: .
CDR3 protein: CASSETRFYEQYF
CDR3 DNA: TGCGCCAGCAGTGAAACGAGGTTCTACGAGCAGTACTTC

J gene: TRBJ2-7
clone size: .
V gene: TRBV6-1
D gene: .
CDR3 protein: CASSEAAVYEQYF
CDR3 DNA: TGTGCCAGCAGTGAAGCGGCAGTCTACGAGCAGTACTTC

J gene: TRBJ2-7
clone size: .
V gene: TRBV20-1
D gene: .
CDR3 protein: CSARQGDEQYF
CDR3 DNA: TGCAGTGCTAGACAGGGCGACGAGCAGTACTTC

J gene: TRBJ2-3
clone size: few
V gene: TRBV9
D gene: TRBD2
CDR3 protein: CASSTDPRERGGTDTQYF
CDR3 DNA: TGTGCCAGCAGCACGGATCCTAGGGAGCGGGGGGGCACAGATACGCAGTATTTT

J gene: TRBJ2-5
clone size: .
V gene: TRBV5-4
D gene: .
CDR3 protein: CASSFHLGGGETQYF
CDR3 DNA: TGTGCCAGCAGCTTCCATTTAGGTGGGGGGGAGACCCAGTACTTC

J gene: TRBJ1-1
clone size: .
V gene: TRBV29-1
D gene: .
CDR3 protein: CSVGQMNTEAFF
CDR3 DNA: TGCAGCGTTGGGCAGATGAACACTGAAGCTTTCTTT

J gene: TRBJ2-7
clone size: .
V gene: TRBV19
D gene: .
CDR3 protein: CASSARVLREQYF
CDR3 DNA: TGTGCCAGTAGTGCCAGGGTCCTCCGCGAGCAGTACTTC

J gene: TRBJ2-7
clone size: .
V gene: TRBV23-1
D gene: TRBD1
CDR3 protein: CASSQSAQGDSYEQYF
CDR3 DNA: TGCGCCAGCAGTCAATCCGCACAGGGGGACTCCTACGAGCAGTACTTC

J gene: TRBJ1-2
clone size: .
V gene: TRBV7-3
D gene: TRBD1
CDR3 protein: CASSLTAGGSLVGYTF
CDR3 DNA: TGTGCCAGCAGCTTAACCGCAGGGGGATCCTTAGTTGGCTACACCTTC

J gene: TRBJ2-7
clone size: medium-sized
V gene: TRBV27
D gene: TRBD2
CDR3 protein: CASSPTLSRGRAIGYEQYF
CDR3 DNA: TGTGCCAGCAGTCCGACCTTATCTCGCGGGAGGGCTATTGGATACGAGCAGTACTTC

J gene: TRBJ2-3
clone size: .
V gene: TRBV5-1
D gene: TRBD2
CDR3 protein: CASSSQRGGTDTQYF
CDR3 DNA: TGCGCCAGCAGTTCGCAGCGGGGGGGCACAGATACGCAGTATTTT

J gene: TRBJ2-1
clone size: .
V gene: TRBV15
D gene: .
CDR3 protein: CATSRDGQGGNEQFF
CDR3 DNA: TGTGCCACCAGCAGAGATGGCCAGGGGGGCAATGAGCAGTTCTTC

J gene: TRBJ2-5
clone size: .
V gene: TRBV19
D gene: .
CDR3 protein: CASSMRVTLGETQYF
CDR3 DNA: TGTGCCAGTAGTATGAGGGTTACCTTAGGGGAGACCCAGTACTTC

J gene: TRBJ2-7
clone size: .
V gene: TRBV2
D gene: .
CDR3 protein: CASSDFAGPSYEQYF
CDR3 DNA: TGTGCCAGCAGTGATTTCGCAGGGCCCTCCTACGAGCAGTACTTC

J gene: TRBJ1-5
clone size: .
V gene: TRBV10-3
D gene: .
CDR3 protein: CAISAGQNQPQHF
CDR3 DNA: TGTGCCATCAGTGCGGGACAAAATCAGCCCCAGCATTTT

J gene: TRBJ2-7
clone size: .
V gene: TRBV7-9
D gene: .
CDR3 protein: CASSFQSFPYEQYF
CDR3 DNA: TGTGCCAGCAGCTTTCAGTCCTTCCCTTACGAGCAGTACTTC

J gene: TRBJ2-5
clone size: .
V gene: TRBV7-9
D gene: .
CDR3 protein: CASSLERFQETQYF
CDR3 DNA: TGTGCCAGCAGCTTAGAGAGGTTCCAAGAGACCCAGTACTTC

J gene: TRBJ2-7
clone size: .
V gene: TRBV2
D gene: TRBD1
CDR3 protein: CASSEGTGDEQYF
CDR3 DNA: TGTGCCAGCAGTGAAGGGACAGGGGACGAGCAGTACTTC

J gene: TRBJ2-1
clone size: once
V gene: TRBV28
D gene: TRBD1
CDR3 protein: CATLGTVPRDEQFF
CDR3 DNA: TGTGCCACCCTGGGGACAGTCCCTAGGGATGAGCAGTTCTTC